At least ten counts were recorded for the clone carrying this T cell receptor (beta chain). Its antigen is not known. These data are taken from a study of neurological immune-mediated disorders. Time point given: longitudinal time-point 1 (baseline). The team produced cDNA through 5'RACE using 10-nucleotide random UMIs. MiXCR was run by TCRdb on the 5' RACE reads, yielding one entry per CDR3 protein. Of tens of thousands of distinct CDR3 sequences listed, about an eighth are singletons. The CDR3 spans 16 residues. Germline-derived CDR1 and CDR2 are DFQATT and SNEGSKA (reference sequence). Unmatched junction bases numbered 7, after V lost 2 bases and J lost 5 bases. Whole-study results and caveats: Among expanded clones, no CDR3 amino acid sequences were shared across subjects, a pattern suggesting private repertoires in all groups.

The chain has TRBV20-1 and TRBJ2-2, with TRBD2 matching over 11 bases. The sample consisted of PBMCs. The sequence was obtained from a female donor with HTLV-1-associated myelopathy (HAM/TSP). CDR3 nucleotide sequence: TGCAGTGCTAGAATAGCGGGGGGGACGGATACCGGGGAGCTGTTTTTT. Translating gives CSARIAGGTDTGELFF.